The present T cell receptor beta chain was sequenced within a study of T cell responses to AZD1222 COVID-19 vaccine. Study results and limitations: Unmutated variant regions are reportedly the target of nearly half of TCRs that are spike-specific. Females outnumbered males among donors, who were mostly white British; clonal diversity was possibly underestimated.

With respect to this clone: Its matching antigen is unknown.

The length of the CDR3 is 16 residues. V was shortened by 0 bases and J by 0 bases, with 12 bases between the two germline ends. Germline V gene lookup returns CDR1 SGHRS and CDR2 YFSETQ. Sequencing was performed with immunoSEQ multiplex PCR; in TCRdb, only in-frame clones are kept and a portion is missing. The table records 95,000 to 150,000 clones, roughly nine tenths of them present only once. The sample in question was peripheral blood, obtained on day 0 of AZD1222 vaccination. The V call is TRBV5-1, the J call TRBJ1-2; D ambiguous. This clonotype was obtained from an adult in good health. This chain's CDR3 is CASSLAPDTANYGYTF. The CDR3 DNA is TGCGCCAGCAGCTTGGCCCCTGACACTGCTAACTATGGCTACACCTTC. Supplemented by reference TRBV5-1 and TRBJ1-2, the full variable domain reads KAGVTQTPRYLIKTRGQQVTLSCSPISGHRSVSWYQQTPGQGLQFLFEYFSETQRNKGNFPGRFSGRQFSNSRSEMNVSTLELGDSALYLCASSLAPDTANYGYTFGSGTRLTVV.